Listed below are T cell receptor beta chains from one sample, sequenced in a study of human T cells and chemical hapten exposure. TCRdb analysed the RACE reads with MiXCR anew, one entry per CDR3 protein. The sample lists around 120,000 distinct CDR3 sequences, roughly 15% seen once, with 0.7% to 0.95% in the top ten. The specimen was whole blood, collected in connection with sensitization to the hapten diphenylcyclopropenone (DPC). The receptors originated from a man aged 18 to 30 with alopecia areata. Some clones in this sample may be carry-over from other donors' samples. The CDR3 runs from the conserved cysteine through the conserved F or W. The order of the fields is CDR3 protein, V gene, CDR3 length, J gene, D gene. D genes are given only for firm matches.

CDR3 protein: CASSPTTGSNSPLHF; V gene: TRBV12-3/TRBV12-4; CDR3 length: 15; J gene: TRBJ1-6; D gene: NA
CDR3 protein: CASSPEHRGRETQYF; V gene: TRBV3-1; CDR3 length: 15; J gene: TRBJ2-5; D gene: NA
CDR3 protein: CAIRGTGYNYGYTF; V gene: TRBV10-3; CDR3 length: 14; J gene: TRBJ1-2; D gene: NA
CDR3 protein: CSVTFGTLFDSNQPQHF; V gene: TRBV29-1; CDR3 length: 17; J gene: TRBJ1-5; D gene: NA
CDR3 protein: CASSLDGRPNQPQHF; V gene: TRBV11-2; CDR3 length: 15; J gene: TRBJ1-5; D gene: NA
CDR3 protein: CASSLGQGDLGLFF; V gene: TRBV4-3; CDR3 length: 14; J gene: TRBJ1-4; D gene: TRBD1
CDR3 protein: CASSVATTNPAYGYTF; V gene: TRBV9; CDR3 length: 16; J gene: TRBJ1-2; D gene: NA
CDR3 protein: CASSQLMEVNYEQYF; V gene: TRBV3-1; CDR3 length: 15; J gene: TRBJ2-7; D gene: NA
CDR3 protein: CASTDGGQSSYEQYF; V gene: TRBV6-2/TRBV6-3; CDR3 length: 15; J gene: TRBJ2-7; D gene: NA
CDR3 protein: CASSVGGTGADTQYF; V gene: TRBV9; CDR3 length: 15; J gene: TRBJ2-3; D gene: TRBD1
CDR3 protein: CASRSAGDQETQYF; V gene: TRBV19; CDR3 length: 14; J gene: TRBJ2-5; D gene: NA
CDR3 protein: CASSSDGYYGYTF; V gene: TRBV7-8; CDR3 length: 13; J gene: TRBJ1-2; D gene: NA
CDR3 protein: CASSHRDSGYEETQYF; V gene: TRBV14; CDR3 length: 16; J gene: TRBJ2-5; D gene: TRBD1
CDR3 protein: CASSKAPVNTEAFF; V gene: TRBV21-1; CDR3 length: 14; J gene: TRBJ1-1; D gene: NA
CDR3 protein: CASRSPRWGGHEQYF; V gene: TRBV28; CDR3 length: 15; J gene: TRBJ2-7; D gene: NA
CDR3 protein: CSARLGGKETQYF; V gene: TRBV20-1; CDR3 length: 13; J gene: TRBJ2-5; D gene: NA
CDR3 protein: CSASPDSFLAYEQYF; V gene: TRBV20-1; CDR3 length: 15; J gene: TRBJ2-7; D gene: NA
CDR3 protein: CASSLVSGGEYGYTF; V gene: TRBV5-1; CDR3 length: 15; J gene: TRBJ1-2; D gene: NA
CDR3 protein: CASSSNAGTAYEAFF; V gene: TRBV11-2; CDR3 length: 15; J gene: TRBJ1-1; D gene: TRBD1
CDR3 protein: CASSFGRGYTDTQYF; V gene: TRBV12-3/TRBV12-4; CDR3 length: 15; J gene: TRBJ2-3; D gene: NA
CDR3 protein: CASSFDRGRNQPQHF; V gene: TRBV28; CDR3 length: 15; J gene: TRBJ1-5; D gene: TRBD1
CDR3 protein: CASSLAGDRVDTQYF; V gene: TRBV7-6; CDR3 length: 15; J gene: TRBJ2-3; D gene: TRBD1
CDR3 protein: CSARDLRGVDEQFF; V gene: TRBV20-1; CDR3 length: 14; J gene: TRBJ2-1; D gene: NA
CDR3 protein: CASARQGARWRTEAFF; V gene: TRBV4-3; CDR3 length: 16; J gene: TRBJ1-1; D gene: TRBD1
CDR3 protein: CASSVDPNQPQHF; V gene: TRBV9; CDR3 length: 13; J gene: TRBJ1-5; D gene: NA
CDR3 protein: CASSLREGPQFDYTEAFF; V gene: TRBV5-1; CDR3 length: 18; J gene: TRBJ1-1; D gene: NA
CDR3 protein: CSVVRDRAFYNEQFF; V gene: TRBV29-1; CDR3 length: 15; J gene: TRBJ2-1; D gene: TRBD1
CDR3 protein: CASSLTGPKETQYF; V gene: TRBV7-3; CDR3 length: 14; J gene: TRBJ2-5; D gene: NA
CDR3 protein: CASRGSFKETQYF; V gene: TRBV27; CDR3 length: 13; J gene: TRBJ2-5; D gene: NA
CDR3 protein: CASSLPIQDRGGSSNQPQHF; V gene: TRBV28; CDR3 length: 20; J gene: TRBJ1-5; D gene: TRBD1
CDR3 protein: CASSQDTGAGQPQHF; V gene: TRBV7-2; CDR3 length: 15; J gene: TRBJ1-5; D gene: NA
CDR3 protein: CASSLLVGEGYNSPLHF; V gene: TRBV11-2; CDR3 length: 17; J gene: TRBJ1-6; D gene: NA
CDR3 protein: CASSQDFGLAGETGANVLTF; V gene: TRBV6-5; CDR3 length: 20; J gene: TRBJ2-6; D gene: TRBD2
CDR3 protein: CASSRDRTYEQYF; V gene: TRBV5-6; CDR3 length: 13; J gene: TRBJ2-7; D gene: NA
CDR3 protein: CSATTGGMKDGYTF; V gene: TRBV20-1; CDR3 length: 14; J gene: TRBJ1-2; D gene: TRBD1
CDR3 protein: CASSPMFREEQGYTF; V gene: TRBV18; CDR3 length: 15; J gene: TRBJ1-2; D gene: NA
CDR3 protein: CASSQDPRGAGNEQFF; V gene: TRBV4-2; CDR3 length: 16; J gene: TRBJ2-1; D gene: NA
CDR3 protein: CASSIDQGRPETQYF; V gene: TRBV19; CDR3 length: 15; J gene: TRBJ2-5; D gene: NA
CDR3 protein: CASSQGRQLEPYNSPLHF; V gene: TRBV3-1; CDR3 length: 18; J gene: TRBJ1-6; D gene: NA
CDR3 protein: CASSPPGGGTIRGYTF; V gene: TRBV11-2; CDR3 length: 16; J gene: TRBJ1-2; D gene: NA
CDR3 protein: CASSLVLGSSYEQYF; V gene: TRBV11-2; CDR3 length: 15; J gene: TRBJ2-7; D gene: NA
CDR3 protein: CASSQWTGTSGNTIYF; V gene: TRBV3-1; CDR3 length: 16; J gene: TRBJ1-3; D gene: NA